The rows below give T cell receptor beta chains drawn from one sample of a study of radiotherapy plus CTLA-4 blockade in lung cancer. Assay used: immunoSEQ multiplex PCR; TCRdb lists only in-frame clones, some missing. The sample holds around 95,000 clones; 80% to 90% are singletons and the top ten take 0.84%. Material: peripheral blood, obtained from a patient treated with radiotherapy plus ipilimumab. These receptors all come from a human donor with non-small cell lung cancer who had stable disease on radiotherapy plus ipilimumab. The CDR3 runs from the conserved cysteine through the conserved F or W. D genes are given only for firm matches. Clone sizes are given selectively: once, few, many, or a class where the clone is expanded.

d_gene	len	v_gene	j_gene	abundance	CDR3aa
.	11	TRBV27	TRBJ1-2	.	CASVTGNSYTF
.	19	TRBV18	TRBJ1-5	.	CASSPPWARGGWNNQPQHF
.	15	TRBV2	TRBJ1-3	.	CASKRQGISGNTIYF
.	12	TRBV6-1	TRBJ1-6	.	CASSDRGEPLHF
.	15	TRBV14	TRBJ1-3	.	CASSLLQASGNTIYF
.	13	TRBV5-1	TRBJ2-1	.	CASSLGQSPEQFF
.	15	TRBV7-3	TRBJ1-5	.	CASGSTGNSNQPQHF
.	14	TRBV5-1	TRBJ2-7	.	CASSRMTGSYEQYF
.	16	TRBV9	TRBJ1-6	.	CASSVDLSSYNSPLHF
.	13	TRBV28	TRBJ2-2	.	CASSLPNTGELFF
.	12	TRBV10-1	TRBJ1-3	.	CASSVIGNTIYF
TRBD1	14	TRBV5-1	TRBJ1-1	.	CASSPGQEDIEAFF
.	13	TRBV10-1	TRBJ2-7	few	CASSESGLSEQYF
TRBD1	14	TRBV5-8	TRBJ1-6	.	CASSSDRDRSPLHF
.	14	TRBV30	TRBJ2-1	.	CAWRALRGRNEQFF
TRBD2	16	TRBV6-5	TRBJ2-3	.	CASSYAFGLAKDTQYF
.	15	TRBV28	TRBJ1-5	.	CASSLWAGGNQPQHF
TRBD2	14	TRBV5-6	TRBJ2-1	.	CASSSGLALNEQFF
.	13	TRBV15	TRBJ1-1	.	CATGGAANTEAFF
TRBD1	16	TRBV19	TRBJ1-2	.	CASSTSLGTGDVGYTF
.	14	TRBV28	TRBJ1-6	.	CASKSGQGNSPLHF
TRBD2	15	TRBV7-9	TRBJ2-7	.	CASSPGLAGIYEQYF
TRBD1	13	TRBV5-1	TRBJ1-1	.	CASSATGGTEAFF
TRBD2	15	TRBV19	TRBJ2-3	.	CASRAGLAGTDTQYF
.	14	TRBV29-1	TRBJ2-5	.	CSVVGGPYQETQYF
TRBD1	16	TRBV19	TRBJ1-5	.	CASKPSDRGRDQPQHF
TRBD1	15	TRBV11-2	TRBJ1-5	few	CASSANGTDNQPQHF
.	16	TRBV5-8	TRBJ1-5	.	CASIRGANIPNQPQHF
TRBD2	18	TRBV7-9	TRBJ2-1	once	CASSPGPGTSGRGNEQFF
.	13	TRBV7-3	TRBJ2-5	.	CASSSSGFETQYF
.	12	TRBV12-5	TRBJ2-7	few	CASGNGAYEQYF
.	13	TRBV7-9	TRBJ1-2	once	CASSLEPGDGYTF
.	16	TRBV19	TRBJ2-7	.	CASSLSAAVGVVEQYF
TRBD1	14	TRBV19	TRBJ1-6	.	CASRYDRGLSPLHF
.	13	TRBV7-8	TRBJ1-1	.	CASSLAMGFEAFF
.	11	TRBV27	TRBJ2-7	.	CASSLGHEQYF
.	13	TRBV6-5	TRBJ2-5	.	CASRIGTQETQYF
.	13	TRBV5-1	TRBJ2-3	.	CASRKVREDTQYF
.	14	TRBV7-6	TRBJ2-7	.	CASSTSGTPYEQYF
.	15	TRBV9	TRBJ2-3	.	CASSVGGALTDTQYF
.	16	TRBV7-8	TRBJ2-3	.	CASSPRALVNTDTQYF
TRBD1	13	TRBV28	TRBJ1-2	.	CASSPGQGYGYTF
.	13	TRBV7-6	TRBJ2-1	.	CASSLSGLNEQFF
TRBD2	18	TRBV18	TRBJ2-5	.	CASSPLGGTSGSQETQYF